This entry lists 2 T cell receptor beta chains sequenced from one sample in a study of blood T cells in healthy people across ages. Together with a sample-barcoded 5' primer, a J-beta primer mix was included in a second PCR lasting roughly 6 to 12 cycles. MiXCR, run by TCRdb on the 5' RACE reads, gives a single entry per CDR3 protein. The table shows about a million distinct CDR3 sequences, with roughly half occurring only once. The sample consisted of blood. These receptors were taken from an older woman in good health.

Only a few counts were recorded for this clonotype. This chain joins TRBV7-9 and TRBJ2-1, with TRBD1 matching 7 bases. V shed 3 bases, J shed 12 bases, and the junction held 2 bases outside the gene matches. This CDR3 contains 11 residues. CDR1 is SEHNR, CDR2 FQNEAQ, per germline (reference sequence). The CDR3, as DNA: TGTGCCAGCAGCTTTGGACAGGTGCAGTTCTTC. As protein: CASSFGQVQFF.

This chain links TRBV14 with TRBJ2-5; D gene unclear. Germline values: CDR1 SGHDN, CDR2 FVKESK. The CDR3 has 14 amino acids. The V end was cut by 0 bases, the J end by 1 base, with 6 bases between. CDR3 nucleotides: TGTGCCAGCAGCCAAGACCAGGTCCAAGAGACCCAGTACTTC. This gives the protein CASSQDQVQETQYF.